This TCR beta chain was identified during a study of blood T cell repertoires in COVID-19. Background on the study: Spain, Italy and the United States supplied samples that represented acute and convalescent COVID-19.

The table came from immunoSEQ multiplex PCR; TCRdb's copy has only in-frame clones and leaves some out. This table has a few hundred thousand clones, approximately 91% appearing once. CDR3 length equals 16 residues. V dropped 1 base and J dropped 6 bases, with 18 bases sitting between them. The V gene's germline CDR1 is SGDLS and CDR2 YYNGEE. Participant age was about 18 to 100 years, and participants resided in roughly 25 US areas. Cohorts were determined from participant-reported clinical history. This chain joins TRBV9 and TRBJ2-3; tentatively, D is TRBD2 (7 bases). This clonotype was sampled from a human donor in a cohort exposed to, infected with or recovered from COVID-19 (not recorded which). The donor label of this sample is uncertain. Sequenced: PBMCs or T cells enriched from blood (not recorded which). The CDR3 region has the DNA TGTGCCAGCAGCGTAACGTGGGGGGGCCAATTCGATACGCAGTATTTT. This gives the protein CASSVTWGGQFDTQYF. The variable domain in full, with the rest retrieved from reference TRBV9 and TRBJ2-3, is DSGVTQTPKHLITATGQRVTLRCSPRSGDLSVYWYQQSLDQGLQFLIQYYNGEERAKGNILERFSAQQFPDLHSELNLSSLELGDSALYFCASSVTWGGQFDTQYFGPGTRLTVL.